The entry that follows covers one T cell receptor beta chain sequence. The antigen remains undetermined. This sample is part of a study of CXCR3-negative and CXCR3-positive naive CD8 T cells. Study-wide context: There were about 150 million TRB reads altogether, and each library had about 1.5 +/- 0.3 million of them.

Study-wide points: Naive cells used TRBV-TRBJ genes in much the same way whether CXCR3-negative or CXCR3-positive; memory cells did not. Partial loss of CXCR3 expression followed cryopreservation; most assays used fresh PBMCs. Naive cells positive for CXCR3 carried more hydrophobic TRB CDR3s than CXCR3-negative ones. Memory CD8+ cells showed much lower diversity, while both naive subsets displayed comparably high diversity.

Via 5' RACE with UMI labels, TRB cDNA libraries were prepared. TCRdb reworked the 5' RACE reads into one entry per CDR3 protein, no DNA. The repertoire table contains roughly 93,000 distinct CDR3 sequences. The CDR3 contains 16 residues. Germline CDR1 SNHLY, CDR2 FYNNEI. Sequenced input: naive CXCR3+ CD8+ T cells from blood. Subset denoted: CD45RO-CCR7+CD27+CD95- naive CD8+ T cells expressing CXCR3 (TNR3+). The chain has TRBV2 and TRBJ2-1. The TCR was taken from a human donor in good health. Some clones in this sample may be carry-over from other donors' samples. The CDR3 loop reads CASSADGLSSYNEQFF.